This T cell receptor beta chain was captured in a study of cytomegalovirus exposure and HLA in healthy donors. The CDR3 sequence is 13 residues long. V lost 1 base and J lost 13, with 11 bases in between. Germline lookup yields CDR1 SGHDN and CDR2 FVKESK. Both 60 Vbeta primers and 13 Jbeta primers went into the PCR. Data came from immunoSEQ multiplex PCR; TCRdb stores just in-frame clones and leaves some out. The sample contains over 200,000 clones, over 70% of which appear only once. This receptor was obtained from a woman aged 55-69 years in good health and CMV-seropositive. Sequenced input: PBMCs. The rearrangement uses TRBV14 and TRBJ1-6; D perhaps matches TRBD1 (5 bases). CDR3 amino acids: CASSQGQPPPLHF. For the CDR3, the DNA is TGTGCCAGCAGCCAAGGACAGCCGCCGCCCCTCCACTTT.